The clone carrying this T cell receptor (beta chain) was seen repeatedly, ten times or more. The people who gave samples were healthy Caucasians from Russia, aged roughly 6 to 100. Germline CDR1 and CDR2: SQVTM and ANQGSEA. The CDR3 extends over 15 amino acids. V shed 1 base and J shed 4 bases, with 16 bases lying between them. The sample belongs to a study of blood T cells in healthy people across ages. A sample-barcoded 5' primer and a J-beta primer mix were used in a second PCR of roughly 7 to 12 cycles. One entry per CDR3 protein, called by TCRdb with MiXCR from the 5' RACE reads. Here the sample spans hundreds of thousands of distinct CDR3 sequences, about 30% being singletons.

The J gene is TRBJ1-2, the V gene TRBV29-1; TRBD1 is a possible D gene (5 bases). This TCR was recovered from a woman older than 75 in good health. The sequencing sample was made of blood. The CDR3 loop reads CSVEGDSRVPYGYTF. The DNA for the CDR3 is TGCAGCGTTGAAGGTGACAGTCGAGTACCCTATGGCTACACCTTC. Drawing the rest from reference TRBV29-1 and TRBJ1-2, the complete variable domain is SAVISQKPSRDICQRGTSLTIQCQVDSQVTMMFWYRQQPGQSLTLIATANQGSEATYESGFVIDKFPISRPNLTFSTLTVSNMSPEDSSIYLCSVEGDSRVPYGYTFGSGTRLTVV.